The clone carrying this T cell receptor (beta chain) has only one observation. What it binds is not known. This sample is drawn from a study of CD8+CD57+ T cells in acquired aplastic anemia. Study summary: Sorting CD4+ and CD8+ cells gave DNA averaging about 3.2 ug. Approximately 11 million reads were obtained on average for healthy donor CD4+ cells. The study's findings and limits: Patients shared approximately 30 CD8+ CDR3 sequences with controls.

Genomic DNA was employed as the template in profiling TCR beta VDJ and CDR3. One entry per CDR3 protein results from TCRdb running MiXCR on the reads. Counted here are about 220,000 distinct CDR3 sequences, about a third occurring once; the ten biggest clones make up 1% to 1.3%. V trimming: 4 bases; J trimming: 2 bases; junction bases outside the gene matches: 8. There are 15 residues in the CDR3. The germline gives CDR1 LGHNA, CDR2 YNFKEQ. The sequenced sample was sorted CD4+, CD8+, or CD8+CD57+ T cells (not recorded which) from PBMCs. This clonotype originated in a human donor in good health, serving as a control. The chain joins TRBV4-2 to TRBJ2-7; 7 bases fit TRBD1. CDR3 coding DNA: TGTGCCAGCAGCCCGCTCACAGGGGATCCCTACGAGCAGTACTTC. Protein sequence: CASSPLTGDPYEQYF.